The rows below give T cell receptor beta chains drawn from one sample of a study of blood T cells in healthy people across ages. TCRdb ran MiXCR on the 5' RACE reads and lists one entry per CDR3 protein. The sample consists of about 1.4 million distinct CDR3 sequences, 55% to 75% of them appearing once. Material: blood. The receptors stem from a man between 18 and 29 years old in good health. Both conserved end residues are part of each CDR3. A D gene is named only where the DNA matches it firmly. The listing skips clone size in some rows; elsewhere it reads once, few, many or a size class.

V: TRBV2
J: TRBJ2-3
size: -
D: -
DNA: TGTGCCAGCACTGTCGGGACTGTCGAGGGAAATACGCAGTATTTT
CDR3: CASTVGTVEGNTQYF

V: TRBV11-2
J: TRBJ2-3
size: once
D: -
DNA: TGTGCCAGCAGCGCACGAGGGGTTAGGACAGATACGCAGTATTTT
CDR3: CASSARGVRTDTQYF

V: TRBV27
J: TRBJ2-7
size: -
D: -
DNA: TGTGCCAGCAGTTTATCTGGCCAGTATGTTGAGTACTTC
CDR3: CASSLSGQYVEYF

V: TRBV9
J: TRBJ1-5
size: -
D: TRBD1
DNA: TGTGCCAGCAGCGTTCAAACTACCAGGGGGAATCAGCCCCAGCATTTT
CDR3: CASSVQTTRGNQPQHF

V: TRBV20-1
J: TRBJ2-1
size: -
D: TRBD2
DNA: TGCAGTGCTAGCCGCGGGGGAGGGGACAATGAGCAGTTCTTC
CDR3: CSASRGGGDNEQFF

V: TRBV11-2
J: TRBJ2-5
size: -
D: -
DNA: TGTGCCAGCACCGCACTGTCTGAGACCCAGTACTTC
CDR3: CASTALSETQYF

V: TRBV7-6
J: TRBJ2-7
size: few
D: -
DNA: TGTGCCAGCAGCTTAGAGGTGGGAAACTACGAGCAGTACTTC
CDR3: CASSLEVGNYEQYF

V: TRBV28
J: TRBJ2-5
size: -
D: -
DNA: TGTGCCAGCACTGGGAATGAGCAGTACTTC
CDR3: CASTGNEQYF

V: TRBV11-2
J: TRBJ2-3
size: -
D: -
DNA: TGTGCCAGCAGCTTAGGCCCAGGGATCACAGATACGCAGTATTTT
CDR3: CASSLGPGITDTQYF

V: TRBV11-2
J: TRBJ2-1
size: -
D: TRBD2
DNA: TGTGCCAGCAGCACACCAAGAGGCCCTAGCGGGGTGTGGGGGCAGTTCTTC
CDR3: CASSTPRGPSGVWGQFF

V: TRBV12-3/TRBV12-4
J: TRBJ2-7
size: -
D: -
DNA: TGTGCCAGCGGTACTGGGGGGAGCGTAGGGGTCGAGCAGTACTTC
CDR3: CASGTGGSVGVEQYF

V: TRBV20-1
J: TRBJ2-3
size: -
D: -
DNA: TGCAGTGCTAGAGATTCTGGGGACACGCGTCCCTTCAGCACAGATACGCAGTATTTT
CDR3: CSARDSGDTRPFSTDTQYF

V: TRBV7-2
J: TRBJ2-7
size: -
D: -
DNA: TGTGTCAGCACCAACACCCTTGGCTCCTACGAGCAGTACTTC
CDR3: CVSTNTLGSYEQYF

V: TRBV5-1
J: TRBJ1-6
size: few
D: -
DNA: TGCGCCAGCAGTTCCGGGACGGCAAGCTCCTATAATTCACCCCTCCACTTT
CDR3: CASSSGTASSYNSPLHF

V: TRBV4-2
J: TRBJ2-7
size: -
D: -
DNA: TGTGCCAGCAGCGTTTCTCTCACTGAGCAGTACTTC
CDR3: CASSVSLTEQYF

V: TRBV27
J: TRBJ2-5
size: -
D: -
DNA: TGTGCCAGCAGTTTATTGGGGACGGAGACCCAGTACTTC
CDR3: CASSLLGTETQYF

V: TRBV5-1
J: TRBJ2-1
size: many
D: TRBD2
DNA: TGCGCCAGCAGTCCTGAGGCGGGGGGGGCCCTTAGGTTCCACAATGAGCAGTTCTTC
CDR3: CASSPEAGGALRFHNEQFF

V: TRBV6-4
J: TRBJ2-1
size: -
D: -
DNA: TGTGCCAGCAGTGACTTAGGGGTCGGCAATGAGCAGTTCTTC
CDR3: CASSDLGVGNEQFF

V: TRBV20-1
J: TRBJ2-4
size: -
D: -
DNA: TGCAGTGCTACAGGGGCGGGGGAGCAGTACTTC
CDR3: CSATGAGEQYF

V: TRBV29-1
J: TRBJ2-7
size: -
D: -
DNA: TGCAGCGTTGAAACGACTTCCCCGGGCGAAGTTAAGAACTACGAGCAGTACTTC
CDR3: CSVETTSPGEVKNYEQYF

V: TRBV20-1
J: TRBJ2-3
size: -
D: TRBD2
DNA: TGCAGTGGTACCATCGGGACTAGCGACACAGATACGCAGTATTTT
CDR3: CSGTIGTSDTDTQYF

V: TRBV29-1
J: TRBJ2-7
size: few
D: TRBD1
DNA: TGCAGCGTGAGGGGACAGGGGGCTCACGAGCAGTACTTC
CDR3: CSVRGQGAHEQYF

V: TRBV27
J: TRBJ2-7
size: -
D: TRBD1
DNA: TGTGCCAGCAGCACTAACAGGGGCCCCTCCTACGAGCAGTACTTC
CDR3: CASSTNRGPSYEQYF

V: TRBV4-1
J: TRBJ2-5
size: -
D: TRBD1
DNA: TGCGCCAGCAGCCCATGGGACAGGGGAGGAGAGACCCAGTACTTC
CDR3: CASSPWDRGGETQYF

V: TRBV29-1
J: TRBJ2-1
size: few
D: TRBD1
DNA: TGCAGCTTGTGGGGACAGGAGGGCAATGAGCAGTTCTTC
CDR3: CSLWGQEGNEQFF